The T cell receptor (beta chain) described here comes from a study of blood T cell repertoires in COVID-19. At the level of the study: Italy, Spain and the United States were the sources of the convalescent and acute COVID-19 samples. In each case, the material was cDNA or gDNA derived from T cells, B-cell-depleted T cells, or PBMCs.

The trim removed 4 bases at V and 0 bases at J, leaving 9 bases unmatched. The germline V gene has CDR1 MNHNS and CDR2 SASEGT. CDR3 length: 19 amino acids. The authors' processing: Estimation of nucleated cell counts relied on the amplification of reference gene primers. The data were produced by immunoSEQ multiplex PCR, yet TCRdb's version contains in-frame clones alone and is incomplete. The DNA gave D and trimming, while V, J and clone size come from that table. The sample has some 180,000 clones, about 89% seen once. The sequence derives from a man aged 40-49 years with acute or convalescent COVID-19. V and J are TRBV6-1 and TRBJ2-2; 12 nucleotides agree with TRBD2. Sequenced input: peripheral blood. CDR3 protein: CASSVASGGASSNTGELFF. CDR3 coding DNA: TGTGCCAGCAGTGTCGCTAGCGGGGGGGCCTCGTCGAACACCGGGGAGCTGTTTTTT.